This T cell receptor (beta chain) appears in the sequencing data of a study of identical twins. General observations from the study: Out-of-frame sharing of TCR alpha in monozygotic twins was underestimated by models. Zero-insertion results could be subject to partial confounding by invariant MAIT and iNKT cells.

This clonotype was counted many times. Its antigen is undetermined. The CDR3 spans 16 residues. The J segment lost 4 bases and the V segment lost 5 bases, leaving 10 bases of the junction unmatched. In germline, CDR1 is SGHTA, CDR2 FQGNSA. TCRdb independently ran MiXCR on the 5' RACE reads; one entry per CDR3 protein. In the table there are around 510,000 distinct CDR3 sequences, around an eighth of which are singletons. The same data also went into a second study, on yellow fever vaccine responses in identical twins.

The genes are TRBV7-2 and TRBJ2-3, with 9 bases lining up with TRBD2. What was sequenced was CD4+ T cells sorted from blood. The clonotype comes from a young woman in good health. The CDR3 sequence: CASSPSTLAGADTQYF. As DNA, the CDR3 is TGTGCCAGCAGCCCCTCGACCTTAGCGGGAGCAGATACGCAGTATTTT. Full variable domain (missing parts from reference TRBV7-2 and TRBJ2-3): GAGVSQSPSNKVTEKGKDVELRCDPISGHTALYWYRQSLGQGLEFLIYFQGNSAPDKSGLPSDRFSAERTGGSVSTLTIQRTQQEDSAVYLCASSPSTLAGADTQYFGPGTRLTVL.